Sequencing of this T cell receptor (beta chain) was carried out in a study of Ad26.COV2.S vaccination and SARS-CoV-2 variants. Study-level information: Doses of Ad26.COV2.S were injected into muscle once or twice, 56 days apart. Whole-study findings and limits: Recipients given vaccine exceeded placebo recipients in spike-specific TCR breadth. With respect to non-spike TCR breadth, vaccine and placebo recipients were similar.

Germline assignment: CDR1 SEHNR and CDR2 FQNEAQ (reference sequence). Trimming shortened V by 1 base and J by 1 base, and 14 bases separated the two germline ends. The CDR3 sequence is 17 residues long. In regard to this clone: The antigen is not known.

As to treatment: roughly 19 received Ad26.COV2.S at low or high dose, single or two shots; 5 received placebo; per-sample allocation not given. Material that was analyzed had been drawn on day 63 after the first vaccine or placebo injection. In the vaccine, an Ad26 vector expressed the SARS-CoV-2 spike of the Wuhan strain. Repertoires were generated with immunoSEQ multiplex PCR, while TCRdb's copy carries only in-frame clones and drops some. The sample includes under 550,000 clones, approximately 92% of them seen just once. This clonotype originated in a person between 18 and 65 years old who received the Ad26.COV2.S COVID-19 vaccine or a placebo. The genes are TRBV7-9 and TRBJ1-3, with D perhaps TRBD1 (6 bases). The sample in question was peripheral blood, obtained in a trial of Ad26.COV2.S vaccine versus placebo. The CDR3 bases are TGTGCCAGCAGCTTAGGGACAGAACGAGGGTCTGGAAACACCATATATTTT. Encoded protein: CASSLGTERGSGNTIYF.